The sequence of this T cell receptor (beta chain) was determined in a study of T cells in localized non-small cell lung cancer. The study, taken as a whole, reports: One tumor region alone was sequenced, and heterogeneity therefore remains possible. Of the tissues analyzed, uninvolved adjacent lung showed maximal T cell clonality, greater than tumor.

About this clone: The antigen remains undetermined.

V was shortened by 3 bases and J by 8 bases, with 14 bases between the two germline ends. Germline CDR1 KGHSH, CDR2 LQKENI. The CDR3 extends over 15 amino acids. The data were produced by immunoSEQ multiplex PCR, yet TCRdb's version contains in-frame clones alone and is incomplete. Counted here are some 15,000 clones, approximately 89% occurring once; the ten biggest clones make up approximately 30%. This TCR derives from a male donor older than 55 with stage II lung adenocarcinoma. Material: peripheral blood mononuclear cells, obtained before any cancer treatment. The rearrangement uses TRBV18 and TRBJ1-6; D not resolved. The CDR3 is CASSPLQATDSPLHF. The CDR3 bases are TGTGCCAGCTCACCCCTCCAGGCCACGGATTCACCCCTCCACTTT. Supplemented by reference TRBV18 and TRBJ1-6, the full variable domain reads NAGVMQNPRHLVRRRGQEARLRCSPMKGHSHVYWYRQLPEEGLKFMVYLQKENIIDESGMPKERFSAEFPKEGPSILRIQQVVRGDSAAYFCASSPLQATDSPLHFGNGTRLTVT.